Listed here are 10 T cell receptor beta chains from one sample, sequenced in a study of blood T cell repertoires in COVID-19. The protocol was immunoSEQ multiplex PCR, while the TCRdb copy is restricted to in-frame clones and leaves out a portion. The repertoire consists of tens of thousands of clones, with more than 75% occurring once and the leading ten covering about 3.9%. Sequencing was done on a sample of peripheral blood. These receptors were collected from a human donor in a cohort sampled during active COVID-19.

The chain employs TRBV6-6 and TRBJ2-7, with a possible D match to TRBD1 (5 bases). Germline V gives CDR1 MNHNY, CDR2 SVGAGI (reference sequence). The CDR3 has 16 amino acids. The ends were cut back, 2 bases at V and 0 bases at J, with 14 bases in the middle. CDR3 region: CASSYEPGDSSYEQYF. The DNA of the CDR3 is TGTGCCAGCAGTTACGAACCCGGAGACAGCTCCTACGAGCAGTACTTC.

The V gene is TRBV5-4, the J gene TRBJ1-2, with 7 bases identical to TRBD1. Germline V gives CDR1 SGHNT, CDR2 YYREEE (reference sequence). The trim removed 3 bases at V and 4 bases at J, leaving 6 bases unmatched. The CDR3 spans 14 residues. The CDR3 DNA reads TGTGCCAGCAGCTACAGGGGCGGCGGCTATGGCTACACCTTC. This encodes CASSYRGGGYGYTF. Full variable domain (remainder filled in from reference TRBV5-4 and TRBJ1-2): ETGVTQSPTHLIKTRGQQVTLRCSSQSGHNTVSWYQQALGQGPQFIFQYYREEENGRGNFPPRFSGLQFPNYSSELNVNALELDDSALYLCASSYRGGGYGYTFGSGTRLTVV.

The chain links TRBV14 to TRBJ1-1, with TRBD1 as a possible D gene (6 bases). The CDR3 is 16 amino acids. Trimming removed 0 bases at V and 1 base at J, with 12 bases between. CDR1 is SGHDN, CDR2 FVKESK, per germline. The CDR3 nucleotides are TGTGCCAGCAGCCAAGATTTAGGACAGAGGAACACTGAAGCTTTCTTT. Its protein product is CASSQDLGQRNTEAFF.

The rearrangement uses TRBV20-1 and TRBJ1-1; tentative D call: TRBD1 (6 bases). Deletions cut 6 bases from V and 13 bases from J, with 18 bases between. The CDR3 extends over 11 amino acids. Germline V gene data show CDR1 as DFQATT and CDR2 as SNEGSKA (reference sequence). CDR3 sequence (DNA): TGCAGTGCCCCGACAGGCCCCCTTGGTTTCTTT. This gives the protein CSAPTGPLGFF.

Written as DNA, the CDR3 is TGTGCCAGCAGCGGTCGGCCTAGCGATTTTTTCACGGATACGCAGTATTTT. Encoded protein: CASSGRPSDFFTDTQYF. The gene calls are TRBV7-9 and TRBJ2-3, with D possibly TRBD2 on 6 matching bases. Germline lookup yields CDR1 SEHNR and CDR2 FQNEAQ (reference sequence). The CDR3 has 17 amino acids. V lost 5 bases and J 6 bases, leaving 24 bases between the germline ends. The full variable domain, with the rest looked up from reference TRBV7-9 and TRBJ2-3, is DTGVSQNPRHKITKRGQNVTFRCDPISEHNRLYWYRQTLGQGPEFLTYFQNEAQLEKSRLLSDRFSAERPKGSFSTLEIQRTEQGDSAMYLCASSGRPSDFFTDTQYFGPGTRLTVL.

V and J are TRBV2 and TRBJ1-4; D is possibly TRBD1 (5 bases). Germline V gives CDR1 SNHLY, CDR2 FYNNEI. This CDR3 has 15 amino acids. V was cut by 5 bases and J by 6 bases, with 16 bases left in between. The CDR3: CASSQVRGGHEKLFF. In DNA form, the CDR3 reads TGTGCCAGCAGTCAGGTTCGGGGGGGACATGAAAAACTGTTTTTT. The whole variable domain, remainder taken from reference TRBV2 and TRBJ1-4, is EPEVTQTPSHQVTQMGQEVILRCVPISNHLYFYWYRQILGQKVEFLVSFYNNEISEKSEIFDDQFSVERPDGSNFTLKIRSTKLEDSAMYFCASSQVRGGHEKLFFGSGTQLSVL.

The rearrangement links TRBV5-1 to TRBJ1-6; D unclear. Per germline, CDR1 SGHRS and CDR2 YFSETQ. V was cut by 5 bases and J by 5 bases, with 5 bases left in between. The CDR3 loop spans 12 amino acids. In DNA form, the CDR3 reads TGCGCCAGCAGGAGGGATAATTCACCCCTCCACTTT. Its translation is CASRRDNSPLHF.

The genes are TRBV5-4 and TRBJ1-1, with 8 nucleotides matching TRBD1. Trimming took 0 bases from V and 5 from J; bases not matched to a gene: 9. This CDR3 comprises 16 residues. Germline assignment: CDR1 SGHNT and CDR2 YYREEE (reference sequence). CDR3: CASSLGTGKDGTEAFF. The CDR3 DNA reads as TGTGCCAGCAGCTTGGGGACAGGGAAAGATGGAACTGAAGCTTTCTTT. The complete variable domain, with remaining parts taken from reference TRBV5-4 and TRBJ1-1, reads ETGVTQSPTHLIKTRGQQVTLRCSSQSGHNTVSWYQQALGQGPQFIFQYYREEENGRGNFPPRFSGLQFPNYSSELNVNALELDDSALYLCASSLGTGKDGTEAFFGQGTRLTVV.

V gene TRBV6-2 or TRBV6-3 combines with J gene TRBJ2-7, with D maybe TRBD1 (5 bases). CDR1 is MNHEY, CDR2 SVGEGT, per germline. The CDR3 length is 14 residues. Trimming pared 5 bases from V and 0 bases from J, leaving 11 bases between. In DNA form, the CDR3 reads TGTGCCAGCAGTAGACAGCCTTCCTCCTACGAGCAGTACTTC. Translation: CASSRQPSSYEQYF.

V gene TRBV25-1 combines with J gene TRBJ1-5, with 7 bases identical to TRBD1. V trimming: 5 bases; J trimming: 7 bases; junction bases outside the gene matches: 14. The CDR3 has 16 amino acids. Germline CDR1 reads MGHDK; CDR2 reads SYGVNS. The CDR3 spells CASSLKGTVEWQPQHF. The CDR3 coding sequence is TGTGCCAGCAGTCTCAAAGGGACAGTGGAGTGGCAGCCCCAGCATTTT.